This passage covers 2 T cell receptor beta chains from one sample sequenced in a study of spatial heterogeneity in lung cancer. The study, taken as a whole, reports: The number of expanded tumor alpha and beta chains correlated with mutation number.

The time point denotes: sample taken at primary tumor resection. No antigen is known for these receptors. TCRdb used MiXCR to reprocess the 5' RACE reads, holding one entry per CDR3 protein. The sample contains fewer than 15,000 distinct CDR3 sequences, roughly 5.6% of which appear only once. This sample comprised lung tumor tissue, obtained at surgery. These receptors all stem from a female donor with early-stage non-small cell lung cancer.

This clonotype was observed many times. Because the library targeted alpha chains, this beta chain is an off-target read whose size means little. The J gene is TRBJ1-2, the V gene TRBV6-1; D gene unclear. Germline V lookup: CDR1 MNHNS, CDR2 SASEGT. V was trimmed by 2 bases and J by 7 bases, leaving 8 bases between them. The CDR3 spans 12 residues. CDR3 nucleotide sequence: TGTGCCAGCAGTGAAAGGACCTCTGGCTACACCTTC. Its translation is CASSERTSGYTF.

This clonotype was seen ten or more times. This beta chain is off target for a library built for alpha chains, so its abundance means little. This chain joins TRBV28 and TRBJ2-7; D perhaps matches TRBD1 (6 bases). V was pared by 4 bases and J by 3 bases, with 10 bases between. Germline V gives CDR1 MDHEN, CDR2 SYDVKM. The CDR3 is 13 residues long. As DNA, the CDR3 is TGTGCCAGCAGTTCCCCGGACAGCTACGAGCAGTACTTC. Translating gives CASSSPDSYEQYF.